This T cell receptor beta chain was recorded in a study of cytomegalovirus exposure and HLA in healthy donors. Amplification used 60 Vbeta primers and 13 Jbeta primers. Clones were read by immunoSEQ multiplex PCR, and TCRdb kept only the in-frame ones, dropping some. This table has some 140,000 clones, approximately 80% appearing once. There are a few counts of this clone. Its antigen remains unidentified. Within the sample, other DNA sequences also encode this same CDR3. Study conclusions and caveats: Reported performance of the classifier showed diagnosis of cytomegalovirus status with high specificity and sensitivity. A cluster of highly shared sequence variants was likely a sequencing artifact.

The source is a woman aged 50 to 65 in good health and CMV-seropositive. Sequenced: PBMCs.

The CDR3 sequence: CASSGQGAGNTIYF. CDR3 sequence (DNA): TGTGCCAGCAGCGGACAGGGGGCTGGAAACACCATATATTTT. The rearrangement uses TRBV2 and TRBJ1-3; 10 nucleotides align to TRBD1. Germline CDR1 is SNHLY and CDR2 is FYNNEI. This CDR3 is built from 14 residues. The ends lost 6 bases at V and 2 bases at J; junction bases unmatched: 1. The variable domain in full, completed from reference TRBV2 and TRBJ1-3, reads EPEVTQTPSHQVTQMGQEVILRCVPISNHLYFYWYRQILGQKVEFLVSFYNNEISEKSEIFDDQFSVERPDGSNFTLKIRSTKLEDSAMYFCASSGQGAGNTIYFGEGSWLTVV.